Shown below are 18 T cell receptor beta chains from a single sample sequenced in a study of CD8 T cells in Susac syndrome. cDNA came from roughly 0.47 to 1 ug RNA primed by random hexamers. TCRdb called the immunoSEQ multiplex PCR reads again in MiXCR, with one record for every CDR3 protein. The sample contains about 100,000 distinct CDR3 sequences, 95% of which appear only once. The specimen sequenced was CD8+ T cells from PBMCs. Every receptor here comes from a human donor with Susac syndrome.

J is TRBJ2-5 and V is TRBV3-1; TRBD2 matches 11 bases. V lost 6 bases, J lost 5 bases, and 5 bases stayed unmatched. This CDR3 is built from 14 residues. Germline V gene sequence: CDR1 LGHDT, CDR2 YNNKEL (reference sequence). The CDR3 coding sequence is TGTGCCAGCAGACGACTAGCGGGGTTTGAGACCCAGTACTTC. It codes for CASRRLAGFETQYF.

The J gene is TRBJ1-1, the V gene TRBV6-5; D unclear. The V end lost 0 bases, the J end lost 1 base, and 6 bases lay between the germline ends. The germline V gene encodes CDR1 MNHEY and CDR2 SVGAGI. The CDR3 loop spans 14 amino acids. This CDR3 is CASSYSGSNTEAFF. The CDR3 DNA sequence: TGTGCCAGCAGTTACTCGGGCTCGAACACTGAAGCTTTCTTT.

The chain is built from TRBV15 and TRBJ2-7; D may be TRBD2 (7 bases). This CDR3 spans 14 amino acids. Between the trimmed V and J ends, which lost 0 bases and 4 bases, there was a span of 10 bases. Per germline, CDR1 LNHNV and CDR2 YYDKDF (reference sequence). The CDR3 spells CATSRDRGGYEQYF. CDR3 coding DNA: TGTGCCACCAGCAGAGATAGGGGGGGGTACGAGCAGTACTTC.

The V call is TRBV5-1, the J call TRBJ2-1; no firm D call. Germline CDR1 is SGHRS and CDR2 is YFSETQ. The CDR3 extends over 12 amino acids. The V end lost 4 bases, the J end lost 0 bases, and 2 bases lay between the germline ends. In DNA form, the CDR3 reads TGCGCCAGCAGCGGCTCCTACAATGAGCAGTTCTTC. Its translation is CASSGSYNEQFF.

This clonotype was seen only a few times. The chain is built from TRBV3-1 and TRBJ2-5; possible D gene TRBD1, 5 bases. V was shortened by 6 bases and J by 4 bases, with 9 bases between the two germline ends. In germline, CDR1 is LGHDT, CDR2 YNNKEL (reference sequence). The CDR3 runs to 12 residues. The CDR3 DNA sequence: TGTGCCAGCAGTCAAAGGGGAGAGACCCAGTACTTC. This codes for CASSQRGETQYF.

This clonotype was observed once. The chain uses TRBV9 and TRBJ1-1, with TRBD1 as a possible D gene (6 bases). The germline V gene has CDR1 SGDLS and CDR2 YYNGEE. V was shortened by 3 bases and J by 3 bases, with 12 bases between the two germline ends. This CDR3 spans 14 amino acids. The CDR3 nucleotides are TGTGCCAGCAGCGGCGGGGGCGTGGACACTGAAGCTTTCTTT. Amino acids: CASSGGGVDTEAFF.

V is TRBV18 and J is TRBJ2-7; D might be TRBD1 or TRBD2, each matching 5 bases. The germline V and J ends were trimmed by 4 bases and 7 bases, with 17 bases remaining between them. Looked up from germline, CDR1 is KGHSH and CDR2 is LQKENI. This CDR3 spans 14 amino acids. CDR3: CASSRPRDGFEQYF. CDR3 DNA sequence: TGTGCCAGCTCACGCCCCCGGGACGGTTTTGAGCAGTACTTC.

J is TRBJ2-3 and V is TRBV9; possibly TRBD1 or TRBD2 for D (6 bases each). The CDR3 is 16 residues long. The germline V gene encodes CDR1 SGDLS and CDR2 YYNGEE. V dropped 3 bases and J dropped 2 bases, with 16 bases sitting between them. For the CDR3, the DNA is TGTGCCAGCAGCGAAACCATGTGGGGGGCCACAGATACGCAGTATTTT. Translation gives CASSETMWGATDTQYF.

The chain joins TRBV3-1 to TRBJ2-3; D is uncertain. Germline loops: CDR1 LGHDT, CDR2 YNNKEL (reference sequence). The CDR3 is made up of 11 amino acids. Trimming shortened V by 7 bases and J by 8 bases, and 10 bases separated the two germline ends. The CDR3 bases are TGTGCCAGCACGGGTGAGAGTACGCAGTATTTT. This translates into CASTGESTQYF.

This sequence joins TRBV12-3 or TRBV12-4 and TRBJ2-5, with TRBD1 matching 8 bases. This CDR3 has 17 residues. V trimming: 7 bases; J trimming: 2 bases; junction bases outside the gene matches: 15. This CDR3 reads CASTPRTGMRQQETQYF. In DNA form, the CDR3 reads TGTGCCAGCACCCCGAGGACAGGGATGAGGCAACAAGAGACCCAGTACTTC.

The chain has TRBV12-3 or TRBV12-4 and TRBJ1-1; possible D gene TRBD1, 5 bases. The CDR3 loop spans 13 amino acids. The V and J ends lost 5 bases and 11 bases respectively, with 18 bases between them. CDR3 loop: CASSPGLYWGAFF. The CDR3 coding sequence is TGTGCCAGCAGTCCGGGACTCTATTGGGGTGCTTTCTTT.

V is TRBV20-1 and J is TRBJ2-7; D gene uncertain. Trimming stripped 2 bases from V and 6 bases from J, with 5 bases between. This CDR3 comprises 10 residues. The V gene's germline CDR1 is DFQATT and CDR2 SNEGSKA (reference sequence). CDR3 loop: CSARQAEQYF. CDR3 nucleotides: TGCAGTGCTAGACAGGCCGAGCAGTACTTC.

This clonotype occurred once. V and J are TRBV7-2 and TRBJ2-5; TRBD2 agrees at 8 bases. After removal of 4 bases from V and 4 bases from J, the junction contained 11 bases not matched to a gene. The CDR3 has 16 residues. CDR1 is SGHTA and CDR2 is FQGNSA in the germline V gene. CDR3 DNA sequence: TGTGCCAGCAGCTCCCTTTGGGCGGGAGGAGGAGAGACCCAGTACTTC. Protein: CASSSLWAGGGETQYF.

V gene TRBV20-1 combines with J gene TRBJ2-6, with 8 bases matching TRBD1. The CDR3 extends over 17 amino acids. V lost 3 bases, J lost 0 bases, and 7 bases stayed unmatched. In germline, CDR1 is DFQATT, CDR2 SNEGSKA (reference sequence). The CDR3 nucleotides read TGCAGTGCTAGGAGGACAGGGACCCGCTCTGGGGCCAACGTCCTGACTTTC. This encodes CSARRTGTRSGANVLTF.

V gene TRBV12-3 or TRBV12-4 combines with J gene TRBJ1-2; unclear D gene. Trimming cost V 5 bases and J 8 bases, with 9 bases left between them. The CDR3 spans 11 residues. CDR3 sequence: CASSRTGGYTF. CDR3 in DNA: TGTGCCAGCAGTCGGACGGGGGGCTACACCTTC.

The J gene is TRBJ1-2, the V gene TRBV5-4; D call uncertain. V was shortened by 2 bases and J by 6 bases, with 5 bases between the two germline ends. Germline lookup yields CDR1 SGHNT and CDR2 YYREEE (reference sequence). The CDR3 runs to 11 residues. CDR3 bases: TGTGCCAGCAGCTTTCTGAATGGCTACACCTTC. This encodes CASSFLNGYTF.

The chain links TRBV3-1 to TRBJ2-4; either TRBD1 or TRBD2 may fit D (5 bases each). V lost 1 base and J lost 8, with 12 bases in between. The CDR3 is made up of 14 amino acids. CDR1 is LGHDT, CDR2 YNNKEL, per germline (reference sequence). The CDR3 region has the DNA TGTGCCAGCAGCCAAGTAATCGGGACGGACATTCAGTACTTC. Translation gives CASSQVIGTDIQYF.

The CDR3 loop reads CATGGTEQTGELFF. CDR3 sequence (DNA): TGTGCCACCGGAGGGACTGAACAAACCGGGGAGCTGTTTTTT. This sequence joins TRBV15 and TRBJ2-2; D is possibly TRBD2 (6 bases). Trimming left V 8 bases short and J 5 bases short, with 15 bases between. There are 14 residues in the CDR3. CDR1 LNHNV and CDR2 YYDKDF come from the germline V gene (reference sequence).